One and the same sample provided the 8 T cell receptor beta chains below, sequenced in a study of CD8 T cells in ankylosing spondylitis. A single record per CDR3 protein comes from TCRdb applying MiXCR to the 5' RACE reads. The sample records about 340,000 distinct CDR3 sequences, approximately 22% being singletons. Sequencing was carried out using blood, either unsorted or a sorted T cell fraction (not recorded which). The source is a male donor with ankylosing spondylitis or in good health (not recorded which).

J is TRBJ2-1 and V is TRBV5-1, with a tentative D call TRBD2 (6 bases). The CDR3 length is 14 residues. In germline, CDR1 is SGHRS, CDR2 YFSETQ. Trimming left V 0 bases short and J 6 bases short, with 10 bases between. The CDR3 reads CASSLAVSGNEQFF. The CDR3 nucleotides are TGCGCCAGCAGCTTGGCTGTTAGCGGCAATGAGCAGTTCTTC.

This chain links TRBV6-1 with TRBJ1-1; no definite D call. V lost 6 bases and J 0 bases, leaving 8 bases between the germline ends. Per the germline V gene, CDR1 is MNHNS and CDR2 is SASEGT. The CDR3 is 13 residues long. DNA for the CDR3: TGTGCCAGCAGACCACTGATGAACACTGAAGCTTTCTTT. Protein sequence: CASRPLMNTEAFF.

The rearrangement joins TRBV11-1 to TRBJ1-5; TRBD1 might be the D (5 bases). The CDR3 consists of 15 residues. Germline-derived CDR1 and CDR2 are SGHAT and FQDESV (reference sequence). V dropped 5 bases and J dropped 0 bases, with 11 bases sitting between them. The CDR3 nucleotides read TGTGCCAGCAGCCCAGAAAGGGGTAGCAATCAGCCCCAGCATTTT. It yields the protein CASSPERGSNQPQHF.

In DNA, the CDR3 is TGCGCCAGCAGCGTAACAGGAGGATCGGGGGAGACCCAGTACTTC. Protein: CASSVTGGSGETQYF. This chain uses TRBV5-1 with TRBJ2-5, with D perhaps TRBD1 or TRBD2 (5 bases each). Germline CDR1 reads SGHRS; CDR2 reads YFSETQ. V gave up 4 bases and J gave up 5 bases, with 18 bases separating them. CDR3 length equals 15 residues.

The chain couples TRBV2 to TRBJ1-3; TRBD1 agrees at 7 bases. This CDR3 comprises 15 residues. Trimming cost V 6 bases and J 2 bases; bases outside gene matches: 7. Germline V lookup: CDR1 SNHLY, CDR2 FYNNEI. The CDR3 DNA sequence: TGTGCCAGCAGAGCCTCAGGGGGGGCTGGAAACACCATATATTTT. Translation gives CASRASGGAGNTIYF.

The chain has TRBV27 and TRBJ2-7, with a possible D match to TRBD2 (6 bases). Trimming left V 2 bases short and J 5 bases short, with 10 bases between. In germline, CDR1 is MNHEY, CDR2 SMNVEV (reference sequence). CDR3 length equals 13 residues. This CDR3 reads CASSLIGGNEQYF. CDR3 nucleotides: TGTGCCAGCAGTTTAATTGGGGGGAACGAGCAGTACTTC.

The chain is built from TRBV5-1 and TRBJ2-5, with 13 bases that match TRBD2. The J segment lost 1 base and the V segment lost 4 bases, leaving 7 bases of the junction unmatched. The CDR3 is 17 residues long. Germline assignment: CDR1 SGHRS and CDR2 YFSETQ. CDR3 in amino acids: CASSPRTSGGLQETQYF. CDR3 DNA sequence: TGCGCCAGCAGCCCACGGACTAGCGGGGGACTCCAAGAGACCCAGTACTTC.

This clonotype was found once. This rearrangement joins TRBV15 to TRBJ2-2, with 7 bases identical to TRBD1. The CDR3 spans 14 residues. The J segment lost 6 bases and the V segment lost 0 bases, leaving 1 base of the junction unmatched. CDR1 is LNHNV, CDR2 YYDKDF, per germline (reference sequence). The CDR3 DNA follows: TGTGCCACCAGCAGAGAGACAGGGTCCGGGGAGCTGTTTTTT. Translation gives CATSRETGSGELFF. The whole variable domain, filled in from reference TRBV15 and TRBJ2-2, reads DAMVIQNPRYQVTQFGKPVTLSCSQTLNHNVMYWYQQKSSQAPKLLFHYYDKDFNNEADTPDNFQSRRPNTSFCFLDIRSPGLGDTAMYLCATSRETGSGELFFGEGSRLTVL.